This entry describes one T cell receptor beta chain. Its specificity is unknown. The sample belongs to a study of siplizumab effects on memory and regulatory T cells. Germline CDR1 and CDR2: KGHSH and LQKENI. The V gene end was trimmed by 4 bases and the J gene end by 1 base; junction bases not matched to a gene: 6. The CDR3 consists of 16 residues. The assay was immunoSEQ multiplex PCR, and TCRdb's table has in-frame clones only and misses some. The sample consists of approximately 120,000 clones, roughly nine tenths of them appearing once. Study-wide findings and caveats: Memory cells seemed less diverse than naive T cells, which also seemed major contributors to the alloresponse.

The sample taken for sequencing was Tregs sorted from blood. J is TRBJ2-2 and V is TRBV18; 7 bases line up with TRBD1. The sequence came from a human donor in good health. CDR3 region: CASSLLGQENTGELFF. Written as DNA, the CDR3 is TGTGCCAGCTCACTACTCGGACAGGAGAACACCGGGGAGCTGTTTTTT. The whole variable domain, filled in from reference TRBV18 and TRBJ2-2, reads NAGVMQNPRHLVRRRGQEARLRCSPMKGHSHVYWYRQLPEEGLKFMVYLQKENIIDESGMPKERFSAEFPKEGPSILRIQQVVRGDSAAYFCASSLLGQENTGELFFGEGSRLTVL.